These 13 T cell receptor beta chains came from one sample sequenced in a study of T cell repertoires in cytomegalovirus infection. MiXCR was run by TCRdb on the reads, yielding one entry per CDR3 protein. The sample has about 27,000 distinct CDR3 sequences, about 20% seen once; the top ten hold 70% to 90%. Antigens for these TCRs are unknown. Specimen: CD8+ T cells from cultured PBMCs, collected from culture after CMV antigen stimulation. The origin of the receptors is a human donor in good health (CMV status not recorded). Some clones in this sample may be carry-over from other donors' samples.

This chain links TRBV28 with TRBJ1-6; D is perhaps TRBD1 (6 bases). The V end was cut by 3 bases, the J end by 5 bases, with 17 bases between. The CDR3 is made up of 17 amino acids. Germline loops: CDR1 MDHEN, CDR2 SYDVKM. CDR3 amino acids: CASSFAFPGHHNSPLHF. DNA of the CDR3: TGTGCCAGCAGTTTCGCATTTCCGGGACACCATAATTCACCCCTCCACTTT. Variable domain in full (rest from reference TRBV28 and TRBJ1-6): DVKVTQSSRYLVKRTGEKVFLECVQDMDHENMFWYRQDPGLGLRLIYFSYDVKMKEKGDIPEGYSVSREKKERFSLILESASTNQTSMYLCASSFAFPGHHNSPLHFGNGTRLTVT.

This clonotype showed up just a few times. The CDR3 DNA follows: TGTGCCAGCAGCTCATTTCTCGGGGGCGCAGATACGCAGTATTTT. This sequence encodes CASSSFLGGADTQYF. This sequence joins TRBV7-2 and TRBJ2-3; D is perhaps TRBD1 or TRBD2 (6 bases each). Trimming shortened V by 4 bases and J by 4 bases, and 15 bases separated the two germline ends. The germline CDR1 and CDR2 sequences are SGHTA and FQGNSA. CDR3 length equals 15 residues.

The CDR3, as DNA: TGTGCCAGCAGCTTACTCGGAGGTGGCAATTCACCCCTCCACTTT. Protein: CASSLLGGGNSPLHF. The V and J genes are TRBV7-6 and TRBJ1-6; D gene uncertain. Per the germline V gene, CDR1 is SGHVS and CDR2 is FNYEAQ. V lost 2 bases and J lost 7, with 12 bases in between. The CDR3 totals 15 residues.

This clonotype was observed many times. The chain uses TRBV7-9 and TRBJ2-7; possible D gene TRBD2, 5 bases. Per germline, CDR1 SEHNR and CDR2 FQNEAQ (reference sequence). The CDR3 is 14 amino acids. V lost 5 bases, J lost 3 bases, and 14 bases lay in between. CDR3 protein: CASSRTRANYEQYF. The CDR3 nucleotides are TGTGCCAGCAGCCGAACGCGGGCCAACTACGAGCAGTACTTC.

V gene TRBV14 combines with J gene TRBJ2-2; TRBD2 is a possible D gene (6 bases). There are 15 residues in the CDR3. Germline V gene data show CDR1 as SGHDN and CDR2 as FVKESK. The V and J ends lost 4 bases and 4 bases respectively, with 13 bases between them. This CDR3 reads CASSRTSRVTGELFF. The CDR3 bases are TGTGCCAGCAGCCGTACTAGCCGGGTCACCGGGGAGCTGTTTTTT. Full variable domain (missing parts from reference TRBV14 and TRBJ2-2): EAGVTQFPSHSVIEKGQTVTLRCDPISGHDNLYWYRRVMGKEIKFLLHFVKESKQDESGMPNNRFLAERTGGTYSTLKVQPAELEDSGVYFCASSRTSRVTGELFFGEGSRLTVL.

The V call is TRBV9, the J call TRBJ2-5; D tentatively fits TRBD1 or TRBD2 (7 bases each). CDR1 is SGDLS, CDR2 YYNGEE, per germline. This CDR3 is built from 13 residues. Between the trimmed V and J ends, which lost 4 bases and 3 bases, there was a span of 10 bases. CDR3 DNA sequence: TGTGCCAGCAGCCAGGGGGGGAAAGAGACCCAGTACTTC. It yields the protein CASSQGGKETQYF.

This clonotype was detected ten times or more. The CDR3 protein is CASRRTVHTDTQYF. The CDR3 DNA is TGTGCCAGCAGGAGGACAGTCCACACAGATACGCAGTATTTT. V and J are TRBV7-2 and TRBJ2-3; possible D gene TRBD1, 6 bases. V was clipped by 6 bases and J by 2 bases, with 12 bases between them. The CDR3 loop spans 14 amino acids. Germline CDR1 reads SGHTA; CDR2 reads FQGNSA.

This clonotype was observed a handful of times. CDR3 in DNA: TGTGCCAGCAGCCCCCTCAGCGGGGGGTTTACAGATACGCAGTATTTT. This codes for CASSPLSGGFTDTQYF. The chain employs TRBV11-2 and TRBJ2-3; 9 bases agree with TRBD2. With 5 bases clipped from V and 3 bases from J, the junction kept 9 bases outside the gene matches. The CDR3 is 16 residues long. Germline CDR1 reads SGHAT; CDR2 reads FQNNGV. The full variable domain, in which reference TRBV11-2 and TRBJ2-3 provide the parts outside the CDR3, is EAGVAQSPRYKIIEKRQSVAFWCNPISGHATLYWYQQILGQGPKLLIQFQNNGVVDDSQLPKDRFSAERLKGVDSTLKIQPAKLEDSAVYLCASSPLSGGFTDTQYFGPGTRLTVL.

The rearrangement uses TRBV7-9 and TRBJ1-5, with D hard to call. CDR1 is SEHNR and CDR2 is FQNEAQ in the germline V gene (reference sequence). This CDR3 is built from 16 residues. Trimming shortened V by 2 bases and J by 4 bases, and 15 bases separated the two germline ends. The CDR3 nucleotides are TGTGCCAGCAGCTTAACCGCCGCCGGGTTGAATCAGCCCCAGCATTTT. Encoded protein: CASSLTAAGLNQPQHF.

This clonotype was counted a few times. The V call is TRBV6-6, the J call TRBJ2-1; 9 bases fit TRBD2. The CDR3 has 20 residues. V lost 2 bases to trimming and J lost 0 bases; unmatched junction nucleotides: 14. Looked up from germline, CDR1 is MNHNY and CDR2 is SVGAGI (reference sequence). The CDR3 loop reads CASSYKVGLAGFSSYNEQFF. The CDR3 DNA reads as TGTGCCAGCAGTTACAAGGTGGGTCTAGCGGGATTCAGCTCCTACAATGAGCAGTTCTTC.

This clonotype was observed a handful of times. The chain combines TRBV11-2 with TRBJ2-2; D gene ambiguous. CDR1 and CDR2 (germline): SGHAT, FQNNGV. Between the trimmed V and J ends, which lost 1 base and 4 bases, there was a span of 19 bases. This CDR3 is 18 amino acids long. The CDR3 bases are TGTGCCAGCAGCTTAGTAGGTCTAGGGCCGATCTCCACCGGGGAGCTGTTTTTT. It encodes CASSLVGLGPISTGELFF.

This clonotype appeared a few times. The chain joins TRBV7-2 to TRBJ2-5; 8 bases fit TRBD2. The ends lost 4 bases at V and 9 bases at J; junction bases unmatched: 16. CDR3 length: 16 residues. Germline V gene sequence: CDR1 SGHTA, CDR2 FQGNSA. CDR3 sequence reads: CASSSYTGTSRVAQYF. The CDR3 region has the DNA TGTGCCAGCAGCTCATACACCGGGACTAGTAGAGTGGCCCAGTACTTC.

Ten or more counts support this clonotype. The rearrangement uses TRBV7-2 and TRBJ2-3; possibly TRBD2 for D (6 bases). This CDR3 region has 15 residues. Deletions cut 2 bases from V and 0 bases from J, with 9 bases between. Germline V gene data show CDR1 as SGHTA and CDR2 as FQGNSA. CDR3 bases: TGTGCCAGCAGCTTATGGGCGGGAAGCACAGATACGCAGTATTTT. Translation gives CASSLWAGSTDTQYF.